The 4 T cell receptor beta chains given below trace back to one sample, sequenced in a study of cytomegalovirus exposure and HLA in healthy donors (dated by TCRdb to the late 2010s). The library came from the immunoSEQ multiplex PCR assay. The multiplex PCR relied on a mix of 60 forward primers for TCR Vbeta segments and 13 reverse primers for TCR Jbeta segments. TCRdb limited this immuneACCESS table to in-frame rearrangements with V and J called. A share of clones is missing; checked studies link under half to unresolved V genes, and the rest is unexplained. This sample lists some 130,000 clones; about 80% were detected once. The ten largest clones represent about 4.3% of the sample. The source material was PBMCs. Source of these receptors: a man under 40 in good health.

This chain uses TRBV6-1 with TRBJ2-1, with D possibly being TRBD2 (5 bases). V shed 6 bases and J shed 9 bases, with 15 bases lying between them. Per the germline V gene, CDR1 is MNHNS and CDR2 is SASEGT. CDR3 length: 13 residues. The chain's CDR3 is CASSLRASGEQFF. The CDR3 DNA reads TGTGCCAGCAGCCTCCGGGCGAGCGGTGAGCAGTTCTTC.

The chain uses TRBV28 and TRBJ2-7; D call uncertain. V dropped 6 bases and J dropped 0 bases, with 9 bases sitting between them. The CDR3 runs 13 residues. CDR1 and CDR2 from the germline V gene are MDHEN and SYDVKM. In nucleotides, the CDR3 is TGTGCCAGCAGGACTTCGGGCTCCTACGAGCAGTACTTC. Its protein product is CASRTSGSYEQYF. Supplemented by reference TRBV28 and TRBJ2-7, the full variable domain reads DVKVTQSSRYLVKRTGEKVFLECVQDMDHENMFWYRQDPGLGLRLIYFSYDVKMKEKGDIPEGYSVSREKKERFSLILESASTNQTSMYLCASRTSGSYEQYFGPGTRLTVT.

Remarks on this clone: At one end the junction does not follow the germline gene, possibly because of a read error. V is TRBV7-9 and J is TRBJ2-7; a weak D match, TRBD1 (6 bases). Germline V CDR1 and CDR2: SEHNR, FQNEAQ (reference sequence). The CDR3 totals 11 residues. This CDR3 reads CSSSFDRTAYF. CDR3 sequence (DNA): TGTTCCAGCAGCTTCGACAGGACGGCGTACTTC.

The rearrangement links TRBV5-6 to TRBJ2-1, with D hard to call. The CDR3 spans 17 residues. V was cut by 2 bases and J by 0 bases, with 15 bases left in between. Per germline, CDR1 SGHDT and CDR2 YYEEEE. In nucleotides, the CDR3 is TGTGCCAGCAGCTTATTGGGTAGCTCGAGCTCCTACAATGAGCAGTTCTTC. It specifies CASSLLGSSSSYNEQFF. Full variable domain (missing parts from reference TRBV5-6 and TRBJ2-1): DAGVTQSPTHLIKTRGQQVTLRCSPKSGHDTVSWYQQALGQGPQFIFQYYEEEERQRGNFPDRFSGHQFPNYSSELNVNALLLGDSALYLCASSLLGSSSSYNEQFFGPGTRLTVL.